Shown below are 2 T cell receptor beta chains from a single sample sequenced in a study of OX40 agonist ivuxolimab in advanced cancers. Sequencing was performed with immunoSEQ multiplex PCR; in TCRdb, only in-frame clones are kept and a portion is missing. The table has tens of thousands of clones, 89% seen once. Source: CD4+ or CD8+ T cells sorted from blood, taken in a trial of the OX40 agonist ivuxolimab. These TCRs come from an adult with an advanced solid tumor such as melanoma, head and neck, liver or kidney cancer.

The chain has TRBV11-2 and TRBJ1-1; D remains ambiguous. CDR1 SGHAT and CDR2 FQNNGV come from the germline V gene. The length of the CDR3 is 13 residues. Trimming shortened V by 5 bases and J by 1 base, and 8 bases separated the two germline ends. The CDR3 is CASSPNENTEAFF. Here the CDR3 DNA reads TGTGCCAGCAGCCCTAATGAGAACACTGAAGCTTTCTTT.

This sequence joins TRBV5-8 and TRBJ1-1, with D tentatively TRBD1 (6 bases). The CDR3 length is 15 residues. The V end lost 2 bases, the J end lost 4 bases, and 15 bases lay between the germline ends. CDR1 is SGHTS and CDR2 is YDEGEE in the germline V gene. The CDR3 DNA sequence: TGTGCCAGCAGCTTAATACAGGGATCGCTCACTGAAGCTTTCTTT. Protein: CASSLIQGSLTEAFF.